This section outlines one T cell receptor beta chain sequence together with its context. Its antigen is currently unknown. These data come from a study of T-cell reconstitution after alpha-beta-depleted transplantation in children. The study, taken as a whole, reports: Several hundred expanded graft clones reportedly supplied alpha-beta T cells about two months after transplant.

Preparation of the TCRbeta library was carried out with unique molecular identifiers. Each CDR3 protein is one row after TCRdb ran MiXCR on the PCR reads. The sample records 500,000 to 600,000 distinct CDR3 sequences, 27% being singletons. V lost 0 bases and J 8 bases, leaving 13 bases between the germline ends. Germline CDR1 and CDR2: SGHDN and FVKESK. The CDR3 has 15 amino acids. V gene TRBV14 combines with J gene TRBJ1-4, with D uncertain. This receptor was obtained from a boy in the first two years of life with Wiskott-Aldrich syndrome, due to receive a stem cell transplant. The sequencing here drew on PBMCs, taken before TCRalphabeta/CD19-depleted stem cell transplant. CDR3 nucleotide sequence: TGTGCCAGCAGCCAAGAGGGGATATGGAGGGAAAAACTGTTTTTT. Encoded protein: CASSQEGIWREKLFF.